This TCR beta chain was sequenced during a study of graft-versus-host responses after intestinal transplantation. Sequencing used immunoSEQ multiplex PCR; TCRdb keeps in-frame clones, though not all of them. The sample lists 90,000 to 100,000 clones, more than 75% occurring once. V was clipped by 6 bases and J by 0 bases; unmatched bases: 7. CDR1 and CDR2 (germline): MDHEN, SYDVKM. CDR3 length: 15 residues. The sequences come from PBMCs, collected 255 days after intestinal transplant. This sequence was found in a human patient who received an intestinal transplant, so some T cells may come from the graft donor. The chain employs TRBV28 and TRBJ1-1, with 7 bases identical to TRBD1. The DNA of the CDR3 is TGTGCCAGCAGATCGGGGGACAGTTTGAACACTGAAGCTTTCTTT. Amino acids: CASRSGDSLNTEAFF.